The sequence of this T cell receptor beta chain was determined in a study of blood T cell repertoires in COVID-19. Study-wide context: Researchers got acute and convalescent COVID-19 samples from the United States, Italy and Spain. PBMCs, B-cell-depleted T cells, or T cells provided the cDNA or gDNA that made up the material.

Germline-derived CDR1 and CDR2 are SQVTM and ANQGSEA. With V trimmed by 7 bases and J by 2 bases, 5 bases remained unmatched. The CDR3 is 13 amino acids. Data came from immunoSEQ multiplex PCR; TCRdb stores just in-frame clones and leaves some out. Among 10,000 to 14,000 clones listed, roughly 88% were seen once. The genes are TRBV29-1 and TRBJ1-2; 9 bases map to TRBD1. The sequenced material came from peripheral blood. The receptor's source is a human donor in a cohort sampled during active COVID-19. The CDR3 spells CSAHRGQNYGYTF. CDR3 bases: TGCAGCGCACACAGGGGGCAGAACTATGGCTACACCTTC.